This is a list of T cell receptor beta chains from one sample in a study of T cells after yellow fever vaccination. TCRdb fed the 5' RACE reads into MiXCR, producing one record per CDR3 protein. The top ten hold 14% of the sample, which has nearly 550,000 distinct CDR3 sequences, 15% to 20% seen once. Sequenced material: PBMCs, taken 15 days after the yellow fever booster vaccination. Receptors originate from a man aged 30 to 45 who received the YFV17D yellow fever vaccine. Both conserved end residues are trimmed from each CDR3. Each record gives: J gene, V gene, CDR3 protein.

>TRBJ2-1|TRBV6-2/TRBV6-3
ASRSLGSGLAASSSYNEQF
>TRBJ2-5|TRBV10-3
AIGDIKTQY
>TRBJ1-2|TRBV18
ASSPTNGDANYGYT
>TRBJ1-1|TRBV19
ASSTEGVFAEAF
>TRBJ1-4|TRBV28
ASSSGFDNEKLF
>TRBJ1-2|TRBV12-3/TRBV12-4
ASWGGEDYGYT
>TRBJ2-7|TRBV12-3/TRBV12-4
ASSPLAGNYEQY
>TRBJ2-5|TRBV3-1
ASSHPQGLGETQY
>TRBJ2-1|TRBV29-1
SVAETITYNEQF
>TRBJ2-3|TRBV7-3
ASSSGTGSTDTQY
>TRBJ2-6|TRBV18
ASSPWGGSGANVLT
>TRBJ2-7|TRBV20-1
SATELGNLYYEQY
>TRBJ1-1|TRBV5-1
ASSPRAYTEAF
>TRBJ1-3|TRBV27
ASSPRSPGQYFGNTIY
>TRBJ2-1|TRBV6-1
ASSQTSGRIDEQF
>TRBJ2-2|TRBV5-1
ASSPGNTGELF
>TRBJ2-1|TRBV12-3/TRBV12-4
ASSLNSGTSGSYEQF
>TRBJ1-2|TRBV5-1
ASRQDRGYGYT
>TRBJ2-5|TRBV27
ASSWRVPGETQY
>TRBJ2-2|TRBV20-1
SARVTPTGELF
>TRBJ2-7|TRBV10-3
AITLAGEVREQY
>TRBJ2-2|TRBV5-5
ASSLDRSATGELF
>TRBJ1-4|TRBV24-1
ATSSAGSRNEKLF
>TRBJ2-1|TRBV19
ASSMPGQGADEQF